A single sample gave rise to the 32 T cell receptor beta chains below, sequenced in a study of T cell clonality in common variable immunodeficiency. Libraries were prepared by immunoSEQ multiplex PCR; TCRdb keeps only in-frame clonotypes and omits some of them. Sampling found 50,000 to 70,000 clones, none seen once. Sequenced sample: peripheral blood mononuclear cells. Receptors originate from a person aged 18 to 70 in good health.

This clone was picked up many times. Sequencing ends 3 residues short of the CDR3 end; the germline J gene provides the rest. The chain is built from TRBV4-1 and TRBJ2-7; 10 nucleotides line up with TRBD1. The junction had 2 bases not matched to a gene; V was cut back by 0 bases and J by 0 bases. CDR1 and CDR2 from the germline V gene are MGHRA and YSYEKL. The CDR3 has 16 residues. CDR3 DNA, as far as it was read: TGCGCCAGCAGCCAAGATGGACAGGGGGTCTCCTACGAG. Translation gives CASSQDGQGVSYE. The full CDR3 is CASSQDGQGVSYEQYF.

This clone was counted a few times. One base separates it from a far larger clone, so it is likely a read error. The read terminates 3 residues ahead of where the CDR3 ends, so the germline J gene completes it. This chain connects TRBV19 to TRBJ2-1, with D possibly called TRBD1 or TRBD2 (5 bases each). The germline gives CDR1 LNHDA, CDR2 SQIVND (reference sequence). There are 16 residues in the CDR3. CDR3 sequence reads: CAISEGQGLTYNEQFF. The DNA read from the CDR3 is TGTGCCATTAGTGAGGGGCAGGGCCTCACCTACAATGAG.

This clone was picked up many times. The read comes to an end 3 residues before the CDR3 does, leaving the germline J gene to fill in the end. V gene TRBV5-1 combines with J gene TRBJ2-3; D remains ambiguous. Trimming stripped 3 bases from V and 5 bases from J, with 19 bases between. The CDR3 runs 16 residues. Germline V gene lookup returns CDR1 SGHRS and CDR2 YFSETQ. The sequenced CDR3 bases are TGCGCCAGCAGCTCCGACGGGTTACCTAAGTTAGATACG. It is translated as CASSSDGLPKLDT. In full, the CDR3 reads CASSSDGLPKLDTQYF.

This clone was observed at least ten times. The read terminates 3 residues ahead of where the CDR3 ends, so the germline J gene completes it. This sequence joins TRBV6-4 and TRBJ2-1; 10 bases match TRBD1. The J segment lost 3 bases and the V segment lost 5 bases, leaving 4 bases of the junction unmatched. Germline lookup yields CDR1 MRHNA and CDR2 SNTAGT. This CDR3 is 15 amino acids long. The CDR3 here is CASSTGTGDYNEQFF. The CDR3 DNA, read in part, is TGTGCCAGCAGTACCGGGACAGGGGACTACAATGAG.

This clone was counted at least ten times. Read data end 3 residues before the CDR3 end; the end is taken from the germline J gene. V and J are TRBV7-8 and TRBJ1-5; no definite D call. CDR1 and CDR2 (germline): SGHVS, FQNEAQ. The CDR3 spans 16 residues. Trimming left V 2 bases short and J 4 bases short, with 15 bases between. The CDR3 spells CASSLWTDPTNQPQHF. CDR3 DNA (partial): TGTGCCAGCAGCTTATGGACTGATCCTACTAATCAGCCC.

This clone has a count of ten or more. The read terminates 3 residues ahead of where the CDR3 ends, so the germline J gene completes it. This chain uses TRBV5-1 with TRBJ2-7, with D uncertain. Per germline, CDR1 SGHRS and CDR2 YFSETQ. This CDR3 region has 11 residues. V was shortened by 3 bases and J by 1 base, with 2 bases between the two germline ends. CDR3 in amino acids: CASSSSYEQYF. The sequenced part of the CDR3 DNA is TGCGCCAGCAGCTCTTCCTACGAG.

This clone showed up many times. The read is 3 residues too short to cover the CDR3 end, so that end is filled in from the germline J gene. The chain joins TRBV9 to TRBJ2-7; the match to TRBD1 covers 9 bases. Trimming took 7 bases from V and 4 from J; bases not matched to a gene: 3. This CDR3 comprises 12 residues. Germline CDR1 reads SGDLS; CDR2 reads YYNGEE. The sequenced CDR3 bases are TGTGCCAGCGGGGACAGGGAGTACGAG. Translation gives CASGDREYE. The entire CDR3 sequence reads CASGDREYEQYF.

This clone was picked up many times. From the germline J gene comes the end of the CDR3, since the read stops 3 residues before it. The rearrangement uses TRBV7-2 and TRBJ1-2; D not resolved. The CDR3 has 14 amino acids. Trimming cost V 2 bases and J 3 bases, with 10 bases left between them. Per germline, CDR1 SGHTA and CDR2 FQGNSA. The CDR3 DNA, read in part, is TGTGCCAGCAGCTTATATAGGAGGGACTATGGC. Its protein product is CASSLYRRDYG. The whole CDR3 protein is CASSLYRRDYGYTF.

There are many counts of this clone. The read falls 3 residues short of the CDR3 end, and the missing part is taken from the germline J gene. V is TRBV6-2 or TRBV6-3 and J is TRBJ2-2; 7 bases map to TRBD1. CDR1 MNHEY and CDR2 SVGEGT come from the germline V gene. This CDR3 has 14 amino acids. Partial CDR3 DNA: TGTGCCAGCAGCAGACAGGGAAGGGAGTCACCG. Protein: CASSRQGRESP. The complete CDR3 sequence is CASSRQGRESPLFF.

This clone came up many times. The sequence runs out 3 residues before the end of the CDR3; the remainder is reconstructed from the germline J gene. This rearrangement joins TRBV6-2 or TRBV6-3 to TRBJ2-2; D is unresolved. The CDR3 is 16 residues long. Germline V gives CDR1 MNHEY, CDR2 SVGEGT. Trimming stripped 4 bases from V and 5 bases from J, with 17 bases between. The CDR3 protein is CASSSSPTTPTGELFF. The sequenced part of the CDR3 DNA is TGTGCCAGCAGTTCCTCCCCCACTACCCCAACCGGGGAG.

This clone appeared many times. The sequence runs out 3 residues before the end of the CDR3; the remainder is reconstructed from the germline J gene. This sequence joins TRBV10-3 and TRBJ2-2; weak D call: TRBD2 (6 bases). Deletions cut 0 bases from V and 3 bases from J, with 8 bases between. This CDR3 is built from 15 residues. Looked up from germline, CDR1 is ENHRY and CDR2 is SYGVKD. The sequenced CDR3 bases are TGTGCCATCAGTGAGTCCAAGCGGGACACCGGGGAG. It yields the protein CAISESKRDTGE. The complete CDR3 sequence is CAISESKRDTGELFF.

In its sample, this clone was seen many times. Coverage ceases 3 residues before the CDR3 finishes, and the germline J gene fills in the end. This rearrangement joins TRBV20-1 to TRBJ2-7, with 11 bases identical to TRBD2. With 0 bases clipped from V and 6 bases from J, the junction kept 7 bases outside the gene matches. There are 15 residues in the CDR3. The V gene's germline CDR1 is DFQATT and CDR2 SNEGSKA (reference sequence). The CDR3 here is CSAREGASGRSEQYF. CDR3 bases read: TGCAGTGCTAGAGAAGGGGCTAGCGGGAGGTCCGAG.

This clone was picked up a small number of times. The read ends 3 residues shy of where the CDR3 ends; the end is completed using the germline J gene. The genes are TRBV7-2 and TRBJ1-2; tentative D call: TRBD1 (5 bases). The germline CDR1 and CDR2 sequences are SGHTA and FQGNSA. This CDR3 has 15 residues. The sequenced CDR3 bases are TGTGCCAGCAGCTTGTCGAGGGGCCAATACAATGAC. Its translation: CASSLSRGQYND. The full CDR3 reads CASSLSRGQYNDYTF.

This clone has a count of ten or more. The CDR3 is cut off 3 residues early in the read; its end comes from the germline J gene. V and J are TRBV30 and TRBJ2-3; a weak D match, TRBD1 (6 bases). From germline, CDR1 is GTSNPN and CDR2 SVGIG (reference sequence). Trimming pared 2 bases from V and 0 bases from J, leaving 9 bases between. The CDR3 has 14 residues. The sequenced CDR3 bases are TGTGCCTGGAGTCTGGGGGCGAGCACAGATACG. Translation: CAWSLGASTDT. The whole CDR3 sequence reads CAWSLGASTDTQYF.

This clone was seen at least ten times. The CDR3 protein is CASSWAKATGELFF. The CDR3 bases that were read are TGTGCCAGCAGCTGGGCTAAAGCCACCGGGGAG. The V and J genes are TRBV7-2 and TRBJ2-2; D unresolved. The DNA ends 3 residues before the CDR3 does, and the rest of the CDR3 is filled in from the germline J gene. CDR1 and CDR2 from the germline V gene are SGHTA and FQGNSA. The V gene lost 4 bases and the J gene lost 4 bases, with 10 bases spanning the gap. This CDR3 spans 14 amino acids. Looking up the rest from reference TRBV7-2 and TRBJ2-2 gives the full variable domain: GAGVSQSPSNKVTEKGKDVELRCDPISGHTALYWYRQSLGQGLEFLIYFQGNSAPDKSGLPSDRFSAERTGGSVSTLTIQRTQQEDSAVYLCASSWAKATGELFFGEGSRLTVL.

This clone was recorded many times. The CDR3 end falls 3 residues outside the read, so it is completed with the germline J gene. The gene calls are TRBV6-2 or TRBV6-3 and TRBJ1-6, with 11 bases identical to TRBD1. Germline assignment: CDR1 MNHEY and CDR2 SVGEGT. CDR3 length: 17 amino acids. With 8 bases clipped from V and 8 bases from J, the junction kept 14 bases outside the gene matches. CDR3 amino acids: CASLSTGTGGSYSPLHF. CDR3 DNA (partial): TGTGCCAGCCTTTCAACCGGGACAGGGGGTAGCTATTCACCC.

This clone occurred many times. The sequenced fragment ends 3 residues before the CDR3 boundary, so the rest is inferred from the germline J gene. The rearrangement links TRBV7-9 to TRBJ2-4; D may correspond to TRBD1 or TRBD2 (5 bases each). Germline CDR1 SEHNR, CDR2 FQNEAQ (reference sequence). V lost 5 bases and J lost 7, with 15 bases in between. The CDR3 covers 14 residues. Incomplete CDR3 DNA: TGTGCCAGCAGCCCTCGAGGGGAATGGAACATT. Encoded protein: CASSPRGEWNI. The whole CDR3 region reads CASSPRGEWNIQYF.

This clone was seen ten or more times. The CDR3 end falls 3 residues outside the read, so it is completed with the germline J gene. The genes are TRBV7-3 and TRBJ1-1, with TRBD1 as a possible D gene (6 bases). The V gene's germline CDR1 is SGHTA and CDR2 FQGTGA. Trimming took off 0 bases at V and 0 bases at J, with 8 bases between the two ends. The CDR3 consists of 15 residues. The sequenced part of the CDR3 DNA is TGTGCCAGCAGCTTAACTGGACAGTTGAACACTGAA. Its translation is CASSLTGQLNTE. The entire CDR3 reads CASSLTGQLNTEAFF.

This clone has a count of ten or more. The read ends 3 residues early relative to the CDR3; the germline J gene fills the gap. The chain recombines TRBV5-6 with TRBJ2-1; D not certain. Trimming stripped 1 base from V and 8 bases from J, with 4 bases between. CDR3 length: 11 residues. From germline, CDR1 is SGHDT and CDR2 YYEEEE. The CDR3 is CASSLYDEQFF. Incomplete CDR3 DNA: TGTGCCAGCAGCTTGTATGATGAG.

Ten or more counts support this clone. The CDR3 end lies 3 residues beyond the end of the read and is filled in from the germline J gene. J is TRBJ1-4 and V is TRBV18; weak D call: TRBD1 (6 bases). V was trimmed by 3 bases and J by 6 bases, leaving 14 bases between them. CDR3 length equals 15 residues. The V gene's germline CDR1 is KGHSH and CDR2 LQKENI. The covered CDR3 bases are TGTGCCAGCTCACCTCTTAGGGGGAGAGATGAAAAA. It is translated as CASSPLRGRDEK. The entire CDR3 protein reads CASSPLRGRDEKLFF.

This clone has a count of ten or more. The read ends 3 residues early relative to the CDR3; the germline J gene fills the gap. V usage is TRBV5-1 and J usage is TRBJ2-2; no firm D call. CDR3 length: 15 residues. Germline V gives CDR1 SGHRS, CDR2 YFSETQ. Partial CDR3 DNA: TGCGCCAGCAGCTCTGAAGGGTCCTATAATTCACCG. Amino acid sequence: CASSSEGSYNSP. The whole CDR3 is CASSSEGSYNSPLFF.

This clone was found many times. From the germline J gene comes the end of the CDR3, since the read stops 3 residues before it. The V gene is TRBV27, the J gene TRBJ1-2; D not certain. The germline V gene encodes CDR1 MNHEY and CDR2 SMNVEV (reference sequence). CDR3 length equals 15 residues. The CDR3 loop reads CASSSRTGRLKGYTF. The part of the CDR3 DNA that was read is TGTGCCAGCAGTTCCCGGACGGGGAGACTGAAAGGC.

This clone was counted at least ten times. With the read ending 3 residues before the CDR3 end, the germline J gene is used to fill in that end. This chain connects TRBV6-2 or TRBV6-3 to TRBJ1-3, with no clear D. The germline CDR1 and CDR2 sequences are MNHEY and SVGEGT. The CDR3 contains 15 residues. V was trimmed by 2 bases and J by 3 bases, leaving 11 bases between them. CDR3 sequence reads: CASSYVKAIGNTIYF. The CDR3 DNA, read in part, is TGTGCCAGCAGTTACGTCAAGGCCATTGGAAACACC.

Note on this clone: The read ends 3 residues early relative to the CDR3; the germline J gene fills the gap. The rearrangement uses TRBV11-1 and TRBJ2-5; unclear D gene. Germline-derived CDR1 and CDR2 are SGHAT and FQDESV (reference sequence). Trimming cost V 1 base and J 2 bases, with 11 bases left between them. This CDR3 has 15 amino acids. The CDR3 protein is CASSLEPATQETQYF. Incomplete CDR3 DNA: TGTGCCAGCAGCTTAGAACCCGCAACTCAAGAGACC. The whole variable domain, remainder taken from reference TRBV11-1 and TRBJ2-5, is EAEVAQSPRYKITEKSQAVAFWCDPISGHATLYWYRQILGQGPELLVQFQDESVVDDSQLPKDRFSAERLKGVDSTLKIQPAELGDSAMYLCASSLEPATQETQYFGPGTRLLVL.

This clone was detected many times. The read stops 3 residues short of the end of the CDR3; the missing end is completed from the germline J gene. J is TRBJ2-3 and V is TRBV11-2, with 7 bases aligning to TRBD2. This CDR3 has 15 residues. J was trimmed by 4 bases and V by 6 bases; bases with no gene match: 10. From germline, CDR1 is SGHAT and CDR2 FQNNGV. The CDR3 DNA, read in part, is TGTGCCAGCAGTCATACCCGACTAGCTCCAGATACG. Residues: CASSHTRLAPDT. The CDR3 as a whole reads CASSHTRLAPDTQYF.

This clone was seen at least ten times. The read halts 3 residues ahead of the CDR3 end, with the missing end drawn from the germline J gene. The J gene is TRBJ2-3, the V gene TRBV12-3 or TRBV12-4; 7 bases match TRBD1. Trimming cost V 6 bases and J 5 bases; bases outside gene matches: 11. This CDR3 comprises 15 residues. Incomplete CDR3 DNA: TGTGCCAGCAGGCTCGGGACAGCCCGGGGAGATACG. As protein: CASRLGTARGDT. In full, the CDR3 reads CASRLGTARGDTQYF.

This clone was counted between two and nine times. Read data end 3 residues before the CDR3 end; the end is taken from the germline J gene. This sequence joins TRBV6-1 and TRBJ1-2; the D gene is possibly TRBD1 (6 bases). This CDR3 has 15 residues. Germline V gene sequence: CDR1 MNHNS, CDR2 SASEGT. Here the CDR3 reads CASSAQGPSYNDYTF. The DNA read from the CDR3 is TGTGCCAGCAGTGCGCAGGGGCCTTCCTACAATGAC.

This clone was seen at least ten times. From the germline J gene comes the end of the CDR3, since the read stops 3 residues before it. This chain uses TRBV9 with TRBJ1-4; D uncertain. The CDR3 totals 14 residues. V lost 3 bases and J lost 2, with 8 bases in between. The germline gives CDR1 SGDLS, CDR2 YYNGEE. CDR3 loop: CASSESGTNEKLFF. Partial CDR3 DNA: TGTGCCAGCAGCGAGTCCGGGACTAATGAAAAA.

This clone was detected many times. The read finishes 3 residues shy of the CDR3 end, and the germline J gene is used to complete it. V gene TRBV18 combines with J gene TRBJ2-3; no definite D call. The germline gives CDR1 KGHSH, CDR2 LQKENI. V lost 3 bases and J 1 base, leaving 8 bases between the germline ends. The CDR3 contains 14 residues. The CDR3 protein is CASSPKSGTDTQYF. The covered CDR3 bases are TGTGCCAGCTCACCTAAAAGCGGCACAGATACG. The full variable domain, its missing parts supplied by reference TRBV18 and TRBJ2-3, is NAGVMQNPRHLVRRRGQEARLRCSPMKGHSHVYWYRQLPEEGLKFMVYLQKENIIDESGMPKERFSAEFPKEGPSILRIQQVVRGDSAAYFCASSPKSGTDTQYFGPGTRLTVL.

This clone was seen ten or more times. The DNA ends 3 residues before the CDR3 does, and the rest of the CDR3 is filled in from the germline J gene. The gene calls are TRBV30 and TRBJ1-6; 9 positions match TRBD1. The CDR3 is 17 residues long. Germline V CDR1 and CDR2: GTSNPN, SVGIG (reference sequence). J lost 4 bases, V lost 4 bases, and 11 bases had no gene match. CDR3 bases read: TGTGCCTGGACTACAGGGGGCGGCTTCGGTTATAATTCACCC. It is translated as CAWTTGGGFGYNSP. The whole CDR3 sequence reads CAWTTGGGFGYNSPLHF. The whole variable domain, remainder taken from reference TRBV30 and TRBJ1-6, is SQTIHQWPATLVQPVGSPLSLECTVEGTSNPNLYWYRQAAGRGLQLLFYSVGIGQISSEVPQNLSASRPQDRQFILSSKKLLLSDSGFYLCAWTTGGGFGYNSPLHFGNGTRLTVT.

This clone was found many times. The read is 3 residues too short to cover the CDR3 end, so that end is filled in from the germline J gene. V gene TRBV10-2 combines with J gene TRBJ2-5, with D perhaps matching TRBD1 (6 bases). Germline loops: CDR1 WSHSY, CDR2 SAAADI. The CDR3 extends over 13 amino acids. The V gene lost 6 bases and the J gene lost 5 bases, with 13 bases spanning the gap. The DNA read from the CDR3 is TGCGCCAGCAGGTCAGGGGTGGGTGAGACC. This translates into CASRSGVGET. The full CDR3 is CASRSGVGETQYF.

This clone was counted ten times or more. The read ends 3 residues shy of where the CDR3 ends; the end is completed using the germline J gene. The chain employs TRBV20-1 and TRBJ2-2; 8 bases match TRBD1. Germline-derived CDR1 and CDR2 are DFQATT and SNEGSKA (reference sequence). The CDR3 runs 15 residues. The CDR3 loop reads CSANPRGRVDEKLFF. CDR3 bases read: TGCAGTGCCAACCCCAGGGGGCGCGTTGATGAAAAG.